The 28 T cell receptor beta chains reported below all come from one sample, sequenced in a study of CXCR3-negative and CXCR3-positive naive CD8 T cells. UMI labels and 5' RACE were used to prepare the TRB cDNA libraries. Reanalyzing the 5' RACE reads, TCRdb keeps one entry per CDR3 protein, without DNA. The repertoire table contains roughly 48,000 distinct CDR3 sequences. Specimen: memory CD8+ T cells from blood. These receptors originate from a human donor in good health. Some clones in this sample may be carry-over from other donors' samples.

The chain combines TRBV20-1 with TRBJ2-7. This CDR3 comprises 11 residues. CDR1 DFQATT and CDR2 SNEGSKA come from the germline V gene (reference sequence). The CDR3 sequence is CSPLRSYEQYF.

This chain uses TRBV29-1 with TRBJ2-2; TCRdb's assignment of TRBD1 cannot be checked, as there is no DNA. CDR3 size: 14 residues. Germline lookup yields CDR1 SQVTM and CDR2 ANQGSEA. Here the CDR3 reads CSAPGTVDTGELFF.

V is TRBV7-2 and J is TRBJ2-7; TCRdb selects TRBD1, and the lack of DNA leaves this call unchecked. The CDR3 spans 16 residues. CDR1 is SGHTA and CDR2 is FQGNSA in the germline V gene. The CDR3: CASSFGSGTGIYEQYF. The whole variable domain, filled in from reference TRBV7-2 and TRBJ2-7, reads GAGVSQSPSNKVTEKGKDVELRCDPISGHTALYWYRQSLGQGLEFLIYFQGNSAPDKSGLPSDRFSAERTGGSVSTLTIQRTQQEDSAVYLCASSFGSGTGIYEQYFGPGTRLTVT.

This chain connects TRBV29-1 to TRBJ2-1; without DNA, the TCRdb call of TRBD1 cannot be checked. Germline-derived CDR1 and CDR2 are SQVTM and ANQGSEA. This CDR3 is built from 15 residues. The chain's CDR3 is CSVEGISGVYNEQFF.

V is TRBV28 and J is TRBJ2-5. The CDR3 has 12 amino acids. Germline V gives CDR1 MDHEN, CDR2 SYDVKM. The CDR3 region is CASSLQRETQYF.

This chain connects TRBV6-2 or TRBV6-3 to TRBJ2-1. There are 13 residues in the CDR3. Per the germline V gene, CDR1 is MNHEY and CDR2 is SVGEGT. CDR3 region: CASSTEEHNEQFF.

The chain is built from TRBV20-1 and TRBJ1-2. This CDR3 region has 14 residues. Germline V gene lookup returns CDR1 DFQATT and CDR2 SNEGSKA (reference sequence). This chain's CDR3 is CSARDSGSSYGYTF.

The V and J genes are TRBV19 and TRBJ1-5; the D call from TCRdb, TRBD1, cannot be confirmed without DNA. This CDR3 is built from 17 residues. Per the germline V gene, CDR1 is LNHDA and CDR2 is SQIVND (reference sequence). CDR3 in amino acids: CASSILDRGSGNQPQHF. The complete variable domain, with remaining parts taken from reference TRBV19 and TRBJ1-5, reads DGGITQSPKYLFRKEGQNVTLSCEQNLNHDAMYWYRQDPGQGLRLIYYSQIVNDFQKGDIAEGYSVSREKKESFPLTVTSAQKNPTAFYLCASSILDRGSGNQPQHFGDGTRLSIL.

The chain uses TRBV10-3 and TRBJ2-2; TCRdb reports TRBD1, a call that lacks DNA to check it against. The CDR3 extends over 16 amino acids. Germline lookup yields CDR1 ENHRY and CDR2 SYGVKD. This CDR3 is CAIRDQGELNTGELFF.

The chain recombines TRBV4-2 with TRBJ2-5; TCRdb returns TRBD2, unconfirmable since there is no DNA. This CDR3 contains 16 residues. From germline, CDR1 is LGHNA and CDR2 YNFKEQ. CDR3 sequence reads: CASSHTSGVGGETQYF.

The rearrangement uses TRBV6-5 and TRBJ2-2. CDR1 is MNHEY and CDR2 is SVGAGI in the germline V gene. CDR3 length: 16 amino acids. The CDR3 spells CASSWTPKGLTGELFF.

This chain's CDR3 is CASSLAGFGANVLTF. The chain joins TRBV11-2 to TRBJ2-6; TCRdb's D call, TRBD1, is unchecked because there is no DNA. CDR3 length: 15 residues. Germline CDR1 is SGHAT and CDR2 is FQNNGV.

The chain has TRBV29-1 and TRBJ2-7; TCRdb designates TRBD1, a call that cannot be tested without DNA. CDR3 length: 13 amino acids. Germline V gene sequence: CDR1 SQVTM, CDR2 ANQGSEA. CDR3 amino acids: CSVEGQGTYEQYF.

The chain is built from TRBV29-1 and TRBJ1-2; the D call from TCRdb, TRBD1, cannot be confirmed without DNA. Germline V gene lookup returns CDR1 SQVTM and CDR2 ANQGSEA. This CDR3 has 15 amino acids. CDR3 amino acids: CSVEDATGLNYGYTF.

The rearrangement joins TRBV29-1 to TRBJ1-1; TCRdb calls TRBD1, which cannot be checked without DNA. The germline CDR1 and CDR2 sequences are SQVTM and ANQGSEA. The CDR3 extends over 13 amino acids. The CDR3 loop is CSVDRGMNTEAFF.

The rearrangement uses TRBV29-1 and TRBJ2-2; TCRdb names TRBD2, which stays unverified in the absence of DNA. This CDR3 spans 18 amino acids. Germline values: CDR1 SQVTM, CDR2 ANQGSEA. The CDR3 is CSVDQLAGGPKNTGELFF.

The chain carries TRBV11-1 and TRBJ2-7; TCRdb lists TRBD1, though no DNA is available to test this call. In germline, CDR1 is SGHAT, CDR2 FQDESV (reference sequence). The CDR3 runs 12 residues. The CDR3 sequence: CASSPFEGEQYF.

The V call is TRBV10-3, the J call TRBJ1-1; checking the TCRdb D call of TRBD1 is not possible without DNA. Germline CDR1 reads ENHRY; CDR2 reads SYGVKD. This CDR3 contains 15 residues. This CDR3 is CAISDPGQGWTEAFF.

The rearrangement joins TRBV4-3 to TRBJ2-1; the TCRdb D gene call, TRBD2, has no DNA to confirm it. The CDR3 runs to 16 residues. Germline V gives CDR1 LGHNA, CDR2 YSLEER. The CDR3 loop reads CASSQESGGVYNEQFF.

The chain carries TRBV6-5 and TRBJ2-1. The CDR3 totals 13 residues. The V gene's germline CDR1 is MNHEY and CDR2 SVGAGI. The CDR3 loop is CASSYSSMDEQFF.

The J gene is TRBJ2-7, the V gene TRBV6-5; TCRdb's D call, TRBD1, is unchecked because there is no DNA. Germline V gene lookup returns CDR1 MNHEY and CDR2 SVGAGI. The CDR3 runs 17 residues. CDR3: CASSYSSGQGTAYEQYF.

CDR3 amino acids: CASSLTGMTEAFF. The chain links TRBV6-2 or TRBV6-3 to TRBJ1-1; no DNA is available, so the TRBD1 call from TCRdb remains unchecked. The CDR3 has 13 residues. Germline loops: CDR1 MNHEY, CDR2 SVGEGT.

The V and J genes are TRBV28 and TRBJ2-5; TCRdb designates TRBD2, a call that cannot be tested without DNA. There are 14 residues in the CDR3. Looked up from germline, CDR1 is MDHEN and CDR2 is SYDVKM. The CDR3 protein is CASSSRGGQETQYF.

V is TRBV9 and J is TRBJ2-7; TCRdb reports TRBD2, a call that lacks DNA to check it against. Per germline, CDR1 SGDLS and CDR2 YYNGEE. The length of the CDR3 is 16 residues. The CDR3 sequence is CASSPGLAGSTYEQYF.

V usage is TRBV4-3 and J usage is TRBJ2-1; without DNA, the TCRdb call of TRBD2 cannot be checked. Germline CDR1 LGHNA, CDR2 YSLEER. The CDR3 length is 14 residues. CDR3 in amino acids: CASSQDRSGNEQFF.

This chain links TRBV19 with TRBJ1-5. The germline gives CDR1 LNHDA, CDR2 SQIVND (reference sequence). The CDR3 is 15 amino acids. Here the CDR3 reads CASSTTVDSNQPQHF.

The CDR3 sequence: CASSWLGALYNEQFF. The V gene is TRBV7-9, the J gene TRBJ2-1; TCRdb indicates TRBD1, and absent DNA this call remains unverified. CDR1 and CDR2 (germline): SEHNR, FQNEAQ (reference sequence). This CDR3 comprises 15 residues.

The chain couples TRBV6-2 or TRBV6-3 to TRBJ2-1; as DNA is missing, the TRBD2 call by TCRdb cannot be tested. The V gene's germline CDR1 is MNHEY and CDR2 SVGEGT. This CDR3 has 14 residues. CDR3 amino acids: CASSYGTSGYEQFF.